This T cell receptor (beta chain) was sequenced for a study of T cell repertoires in cytomegalovirus infection. As for the study in general: Indicated by public TCR beta signatures were CMV infection and matching HLA type.

The CDR3 contains 16 residues. V lost 6 bases, J lost 5 bases, and 11 bases stayed unmatched. Germline loops: CDR1 MNHEY, CDR2 SVGAGI. TCRdb called the reads again in MiXCR, with one record for every CDR3 protein. The table has 450,000 to 550,000 distinct CDR3 sequences, approximately 17% seen once. This clonotype was counted only a few times. The TCR comes from a human donor in good health (CMV status not recorded). Some clones in this sample may be carry-over from other donors' samples. The chain is built from TRBV6-5 and TRBJ2-3; TRBD2 agrees at 10 bases. Source material: CD8+ T cells from PBMCs. This CDR3 is CASRSGLAEEEDTQYF. CDR3 nucleotides: TGTGCCAGCAGGTCCGGACTAGCGGAAGAGGAAGATACGCAGTATTTT.